This T cell receptor (beta chain) was identified in a study of blood T cell repertoires in COVID-19. Using immunoSEQ multiplex PCR, the repertoire was profiled, and TCRdb retains in-frame clones only, with some absent. The table includes under 300,000 clones, about 80% detected once. Points on this clone: The junction differs from germline at one of its ends, possibly a read error.

Germline V gives CDR1 SNHLY, CDR2 FYNNEI. The CDR3 extends over 10 amino acids. The chain couples TRBV2 to TRBJ1-2, with D perhaps TRBD1 (6 bases). Input material: peripheral blood. This receptor was taken from a woman aged 80 or over with acute or convalescent COVID-19. The CDR3 here is CASSEGRQGF. The CDR3, as DNA: TGTGCCAGCAGTGAAGGGCGTCAGGGGTTC.